This T cell receptor beta chain was documented in a study of OX40 agonist ivuxolimab in advanced cancers. With regard to this clone: Its antigen remains unknown.

From germline, CDR1 is MNHNY and CDR2 SVGAGI (reference sequence). The CDR3 spans 13 residues. V lost 3 bases to trimming and J lost 3 bases, with 9 bases between them. Study-wide results and limits: Nonresponders included some who also had low normalized T-cell clonal expansion.

The protocol was immunoSEQ multiplex PCR, while the TCRdb copy is restricted to in-frame clones and leaves out a portion. The data contain 18,000 or so clones, about 67% of them singletons. The chain carries TRBV6-6 and TRBJ2-7; a possible D gene is TRBD2 (6 bases). The sample here was CD4+ or CD8+ T cells sorted from blood, taken in a trial of the OX40 agonist ivuxolimab. The clonotype comes from an adult with an advanced solid tumor such as melanoma, head and neck, liver or kidney cancer. The CDR3, as DNA: TGTGCCAGCAGTTATTCGCGGGACTACGAGCAGTACTTC. Translating gives CASSYSRDYEQYF.